This record looks at one T cell receptor (beta chain) sequence and its context. As handled by the study authors: Estimation of nucleated cell counts relied on the amplification of reference gene primers. This table comes from immunoSEQ multiplex PCR, and its TCRdb copy is limited to in-frame clones, with some not included. The D gene and trimming were derived from the DNA, and the V and J assignments and clone size from that table. This table has 92,000 or so clones, about two thirds appearing once. This record belongs to a study of blood T cell repertoires in COVID-19. Overall study: The United States, Italy and Spain were the sources of the acute and convalescent COVID-19 samples. T cells, B-cell-depleted T cells, or PBMCs supplied cDNA or gDNA.

The CDR3 spans 18 residues. Looked up from germline, CDR1 is SGHTA and CDR2 is FQGNSA. V was cut by 1 base and J by 2 bases, with 15 bases left in between. The V and J genes are TRBV7-2 and TRBJ2-6; a weak D match, TRBD2 (7 bases). The source of this sequence is a woman of 80 years or more with acute or convalescent COVID-19. Input material: peripheral blood. The CDR3 loop reads CASSLDGGGAPGANVLTF. CDR3 nucleotide sequence: TGTGCCAGCAGCTTAGATGGTGGGGGGGCCCCTGGGGCCAACGTCCTGACTTTC.